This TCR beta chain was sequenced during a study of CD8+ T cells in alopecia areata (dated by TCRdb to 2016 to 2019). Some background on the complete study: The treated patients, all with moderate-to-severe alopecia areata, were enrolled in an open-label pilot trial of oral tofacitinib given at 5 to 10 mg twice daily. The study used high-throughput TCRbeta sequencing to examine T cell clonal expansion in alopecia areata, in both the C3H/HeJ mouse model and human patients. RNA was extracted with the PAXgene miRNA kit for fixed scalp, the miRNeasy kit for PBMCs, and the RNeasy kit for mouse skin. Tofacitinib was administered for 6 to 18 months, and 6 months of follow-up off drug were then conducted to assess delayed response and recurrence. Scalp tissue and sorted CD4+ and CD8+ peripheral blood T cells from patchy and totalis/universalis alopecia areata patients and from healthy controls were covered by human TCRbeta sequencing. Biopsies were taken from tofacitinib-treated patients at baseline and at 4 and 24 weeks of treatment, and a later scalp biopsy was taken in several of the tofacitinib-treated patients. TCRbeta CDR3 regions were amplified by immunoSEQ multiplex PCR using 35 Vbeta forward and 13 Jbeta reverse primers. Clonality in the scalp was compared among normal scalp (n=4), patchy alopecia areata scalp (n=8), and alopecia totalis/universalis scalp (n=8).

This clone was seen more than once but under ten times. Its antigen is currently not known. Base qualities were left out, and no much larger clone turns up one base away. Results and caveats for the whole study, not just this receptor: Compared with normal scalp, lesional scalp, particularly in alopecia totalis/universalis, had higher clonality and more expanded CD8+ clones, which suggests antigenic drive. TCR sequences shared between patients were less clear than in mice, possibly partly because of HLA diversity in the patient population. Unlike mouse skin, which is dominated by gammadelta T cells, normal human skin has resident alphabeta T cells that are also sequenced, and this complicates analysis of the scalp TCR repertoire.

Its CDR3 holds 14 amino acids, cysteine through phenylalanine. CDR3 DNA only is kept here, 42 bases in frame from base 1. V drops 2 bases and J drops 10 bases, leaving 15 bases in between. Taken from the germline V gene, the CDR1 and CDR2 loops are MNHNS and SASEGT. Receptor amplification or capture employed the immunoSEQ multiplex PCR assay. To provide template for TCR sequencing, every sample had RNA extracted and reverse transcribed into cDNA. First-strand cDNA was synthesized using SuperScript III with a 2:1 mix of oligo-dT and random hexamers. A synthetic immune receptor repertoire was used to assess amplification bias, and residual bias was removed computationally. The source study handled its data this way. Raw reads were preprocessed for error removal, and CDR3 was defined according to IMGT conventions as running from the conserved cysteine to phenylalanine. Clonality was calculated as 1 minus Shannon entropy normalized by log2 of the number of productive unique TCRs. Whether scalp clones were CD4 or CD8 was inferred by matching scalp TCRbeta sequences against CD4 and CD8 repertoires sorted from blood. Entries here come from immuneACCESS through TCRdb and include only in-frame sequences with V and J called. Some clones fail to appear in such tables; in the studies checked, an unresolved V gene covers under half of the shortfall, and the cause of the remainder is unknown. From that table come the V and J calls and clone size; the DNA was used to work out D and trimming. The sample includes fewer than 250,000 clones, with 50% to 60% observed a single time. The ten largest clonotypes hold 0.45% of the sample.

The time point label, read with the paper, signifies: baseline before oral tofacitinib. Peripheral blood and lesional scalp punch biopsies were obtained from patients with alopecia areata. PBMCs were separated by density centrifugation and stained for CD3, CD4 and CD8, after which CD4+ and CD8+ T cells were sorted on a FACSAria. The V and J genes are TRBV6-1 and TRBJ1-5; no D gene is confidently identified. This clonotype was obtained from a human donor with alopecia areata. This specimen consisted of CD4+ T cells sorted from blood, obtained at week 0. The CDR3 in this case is CASSEKAGPQPQHF. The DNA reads TGTGCCAGCAGTGAAAAGGCAGGACCGCAACCCCAGCATTTT.